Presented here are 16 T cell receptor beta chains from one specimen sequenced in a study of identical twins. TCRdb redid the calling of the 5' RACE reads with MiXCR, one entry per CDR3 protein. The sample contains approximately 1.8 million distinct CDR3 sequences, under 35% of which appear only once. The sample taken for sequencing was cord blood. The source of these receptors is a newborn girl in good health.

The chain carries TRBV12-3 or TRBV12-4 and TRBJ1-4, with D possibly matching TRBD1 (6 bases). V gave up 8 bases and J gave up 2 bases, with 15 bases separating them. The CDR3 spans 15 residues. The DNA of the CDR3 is TGTGCCAGCTGGGGGCAGGGAGCCACTAATGAAAAACTGTTTTTT. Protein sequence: CASWGQGATNEKLFF.

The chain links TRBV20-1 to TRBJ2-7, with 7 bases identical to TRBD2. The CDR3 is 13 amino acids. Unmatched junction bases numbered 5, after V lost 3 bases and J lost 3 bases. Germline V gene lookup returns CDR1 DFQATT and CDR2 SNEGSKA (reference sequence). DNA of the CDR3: TGCAGTGCTAGCACAGGACTAGGCTACGAGCAGTACTTC. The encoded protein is CSASTGLGYEQYF.

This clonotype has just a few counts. In DNA form, the CDR3 reads TGTGCCAGCAGCAAACAGCCCCAGCATTTT. It codes for CASSKQPQHF. This rearrangement joins TRBV21-1 to TRBJ1-5. TRBV21-1 represents a pseudogene. The CDR3 is 10 residues long.

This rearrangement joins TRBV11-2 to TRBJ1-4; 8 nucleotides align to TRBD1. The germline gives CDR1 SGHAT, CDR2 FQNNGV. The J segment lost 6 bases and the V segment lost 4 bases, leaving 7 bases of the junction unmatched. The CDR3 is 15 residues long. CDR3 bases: TGTGCCAGCAGCTCCCTGGTGGACAGGGATGAAAAACTGTTTTTT. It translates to CASSSLVDRDEKLFF.

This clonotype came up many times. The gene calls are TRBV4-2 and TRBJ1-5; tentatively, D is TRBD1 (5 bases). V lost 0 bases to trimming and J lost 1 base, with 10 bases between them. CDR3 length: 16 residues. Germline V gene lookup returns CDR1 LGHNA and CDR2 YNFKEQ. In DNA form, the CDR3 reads TGTGCCAGCAGCCAAGATTGGGACCTCAGCAATCAGCCCCAGCATTTT. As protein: CASSQDWDLSNQPQHF.

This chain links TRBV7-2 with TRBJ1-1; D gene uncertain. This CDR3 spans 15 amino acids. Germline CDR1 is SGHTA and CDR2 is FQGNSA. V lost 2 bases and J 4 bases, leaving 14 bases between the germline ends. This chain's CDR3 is CASSLSFGRPTEAFF. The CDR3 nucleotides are TGTGCCAGCAGCTTATCCTTCGGCCGCCCCACTGAAGCTTTCTTT.

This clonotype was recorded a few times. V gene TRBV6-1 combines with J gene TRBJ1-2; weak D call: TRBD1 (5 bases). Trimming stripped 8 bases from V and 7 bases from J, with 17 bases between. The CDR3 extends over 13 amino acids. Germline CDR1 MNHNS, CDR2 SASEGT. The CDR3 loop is CASSTGLGFGYTF. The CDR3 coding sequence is TGTGCCAGCTCCACAGGACTGGGTTTTGGCTACACCTTC.

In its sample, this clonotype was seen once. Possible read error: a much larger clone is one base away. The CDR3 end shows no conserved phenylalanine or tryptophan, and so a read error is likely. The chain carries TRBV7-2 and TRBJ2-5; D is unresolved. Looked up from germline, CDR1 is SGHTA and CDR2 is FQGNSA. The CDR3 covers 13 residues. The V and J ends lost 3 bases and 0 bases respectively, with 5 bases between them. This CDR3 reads CASSFQYQETQYL. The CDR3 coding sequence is TGTGCCAGCAGCTTCCAGTACCAAGAGACCCAGTACTTA.

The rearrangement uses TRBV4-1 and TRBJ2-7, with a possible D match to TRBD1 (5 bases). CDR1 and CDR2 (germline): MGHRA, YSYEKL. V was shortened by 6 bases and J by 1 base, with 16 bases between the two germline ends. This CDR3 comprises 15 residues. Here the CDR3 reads CASSSDRPGSYEQYF. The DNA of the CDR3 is TGCGCCAGCAGTTCCGACAGACCAGGGTCCTACGAGCAGTACTTC.

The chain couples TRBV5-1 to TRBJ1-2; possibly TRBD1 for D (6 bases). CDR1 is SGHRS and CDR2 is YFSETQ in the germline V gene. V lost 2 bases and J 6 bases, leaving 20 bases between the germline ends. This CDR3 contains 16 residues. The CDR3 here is CASSFGDLGQIHGYTF. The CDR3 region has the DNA TGCGCCAGCAGCTTCGGAGACCTCGGACAGATCCATGGCTACACCTTC.

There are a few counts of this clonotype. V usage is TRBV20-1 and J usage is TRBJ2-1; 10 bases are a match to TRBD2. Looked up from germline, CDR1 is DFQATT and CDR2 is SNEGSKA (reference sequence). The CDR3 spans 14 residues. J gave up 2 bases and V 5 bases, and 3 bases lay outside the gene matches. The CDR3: CSAVSGGAYNEQFF. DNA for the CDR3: TGCAGTGCTGTCAGCGGGGGGGCCTACAATGAGCAGTTCTTC.

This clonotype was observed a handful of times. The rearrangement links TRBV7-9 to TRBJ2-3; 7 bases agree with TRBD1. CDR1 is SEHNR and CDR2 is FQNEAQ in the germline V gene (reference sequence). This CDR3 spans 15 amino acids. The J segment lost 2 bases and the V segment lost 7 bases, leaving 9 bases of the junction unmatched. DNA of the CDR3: TGTGCCAGCATTACACAGGGGCCGTACACAGATACGCAGTATTTT. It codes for CASITQGPYTDTQYF.

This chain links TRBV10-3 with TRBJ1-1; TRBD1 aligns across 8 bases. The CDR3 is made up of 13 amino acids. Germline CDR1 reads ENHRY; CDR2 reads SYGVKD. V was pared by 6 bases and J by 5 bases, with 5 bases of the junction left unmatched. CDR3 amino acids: CAIRTGVDTEAFF. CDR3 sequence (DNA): TGTGCCATCAGGACAGGGGTTGATACTGAAGCTTTCTTT.

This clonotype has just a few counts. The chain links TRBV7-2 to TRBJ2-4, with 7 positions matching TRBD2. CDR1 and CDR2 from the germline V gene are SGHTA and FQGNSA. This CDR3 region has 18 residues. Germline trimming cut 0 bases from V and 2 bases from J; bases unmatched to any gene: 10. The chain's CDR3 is CASSLAGGGSGSKNIQYF. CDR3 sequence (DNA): TGTGCCAGCAGCTTAGCCGGGGGAGGGAGTGGATCCAAAAACATTCAGTACTTC.

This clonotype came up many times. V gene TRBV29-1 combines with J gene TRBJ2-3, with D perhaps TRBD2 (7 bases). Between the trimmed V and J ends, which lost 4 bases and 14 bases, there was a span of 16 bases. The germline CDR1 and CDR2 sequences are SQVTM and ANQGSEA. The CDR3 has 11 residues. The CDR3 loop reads CSVAHGGTLYF. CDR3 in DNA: TGCAGCGTTGCACACGGGGGGACATTGTATTTT.

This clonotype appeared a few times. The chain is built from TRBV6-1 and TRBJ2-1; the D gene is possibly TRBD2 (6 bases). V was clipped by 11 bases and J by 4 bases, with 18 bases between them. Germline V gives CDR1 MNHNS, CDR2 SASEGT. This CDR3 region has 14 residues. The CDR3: CAGTPGLPYNEQFF. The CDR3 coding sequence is TGTGCCGGTACCCCGGGACTGCCTTACAATGAGCAGTTCTTC.